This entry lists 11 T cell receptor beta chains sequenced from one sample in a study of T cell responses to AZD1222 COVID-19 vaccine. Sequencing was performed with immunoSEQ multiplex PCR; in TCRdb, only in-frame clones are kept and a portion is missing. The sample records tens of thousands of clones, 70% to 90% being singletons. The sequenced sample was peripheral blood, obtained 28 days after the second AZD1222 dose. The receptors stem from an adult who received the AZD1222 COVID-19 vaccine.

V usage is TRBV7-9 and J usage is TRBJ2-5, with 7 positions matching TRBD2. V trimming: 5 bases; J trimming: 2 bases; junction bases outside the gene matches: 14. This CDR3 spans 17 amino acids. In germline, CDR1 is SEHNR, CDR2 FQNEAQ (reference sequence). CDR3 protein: CASSRISAGLGQETQYF. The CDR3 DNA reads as TGTGCCAGCAGCCGTATCTCAGCGGGGCTAGGACAAGAGACCCAGTACTTC.

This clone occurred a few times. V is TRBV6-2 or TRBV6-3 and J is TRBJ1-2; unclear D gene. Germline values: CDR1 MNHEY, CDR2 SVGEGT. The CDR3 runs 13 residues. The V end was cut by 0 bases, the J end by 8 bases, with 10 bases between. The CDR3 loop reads CASSYSIVGGYTF. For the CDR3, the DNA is TGTGCCAGCAGTTACTCCATAGTTGGAGGCTACACCTTC.

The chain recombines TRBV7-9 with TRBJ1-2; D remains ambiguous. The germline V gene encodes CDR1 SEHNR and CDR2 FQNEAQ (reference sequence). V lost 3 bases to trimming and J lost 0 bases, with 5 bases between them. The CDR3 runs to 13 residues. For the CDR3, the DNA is TGTGCCAGCAGCTTTGGGGCTAACTATGGCTACACCTTC. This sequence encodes CASSFGANYGYTF.

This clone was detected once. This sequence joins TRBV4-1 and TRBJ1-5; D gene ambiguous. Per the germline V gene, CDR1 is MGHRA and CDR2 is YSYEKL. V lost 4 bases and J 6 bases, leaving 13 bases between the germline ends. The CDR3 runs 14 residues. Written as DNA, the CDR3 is TGCGCCAGCAGCCCATACCTGGCCGGTCAGCCCCAGCATTTT. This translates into CASSPYLAGQPQHF.

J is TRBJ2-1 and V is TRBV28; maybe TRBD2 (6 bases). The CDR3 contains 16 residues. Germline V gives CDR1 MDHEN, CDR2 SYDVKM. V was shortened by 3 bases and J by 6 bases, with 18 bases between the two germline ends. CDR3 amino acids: CASSLPLAGMGNEQFF. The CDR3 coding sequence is TGTGCCAGCAGTTTGCCTCTCGCGGGGATGGGCAATGAGCAGTTCTTC.

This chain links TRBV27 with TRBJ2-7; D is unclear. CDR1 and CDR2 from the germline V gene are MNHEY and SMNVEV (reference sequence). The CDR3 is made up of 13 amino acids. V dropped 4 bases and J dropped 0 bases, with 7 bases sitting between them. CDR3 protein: CASSSRPSYEQYF. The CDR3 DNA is TGTGCCAGCAGTTCGAGACCCTCCTACGAGCAGTACTTC.

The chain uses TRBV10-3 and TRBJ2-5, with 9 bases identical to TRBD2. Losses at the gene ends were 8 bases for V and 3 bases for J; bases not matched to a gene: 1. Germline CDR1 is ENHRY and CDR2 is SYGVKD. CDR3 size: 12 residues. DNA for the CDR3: TGTGCCATCGGACTAGCGAAAGAGACCCAGTACTTC. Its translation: CAIGLAKETQYF.

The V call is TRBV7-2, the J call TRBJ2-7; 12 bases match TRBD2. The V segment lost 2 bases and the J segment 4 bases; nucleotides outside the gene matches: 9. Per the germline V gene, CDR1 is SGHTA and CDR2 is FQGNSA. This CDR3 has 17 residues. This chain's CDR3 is CASSLSTSGGSGYEQYF. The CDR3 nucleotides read TGTGCCAGCAGCTTATCGACTAGCGGGGGCTCGGGGTACGAGCAGTACTTC.

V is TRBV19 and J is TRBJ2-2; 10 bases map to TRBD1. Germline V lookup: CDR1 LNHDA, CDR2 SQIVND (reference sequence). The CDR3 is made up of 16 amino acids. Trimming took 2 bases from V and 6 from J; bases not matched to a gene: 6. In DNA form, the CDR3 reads TGTGCCAGTAGTATAAGACAGGGGGCGCGAGCCGGGGAGCTGTTTTTT. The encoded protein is CASSIRQGARAGELFF.

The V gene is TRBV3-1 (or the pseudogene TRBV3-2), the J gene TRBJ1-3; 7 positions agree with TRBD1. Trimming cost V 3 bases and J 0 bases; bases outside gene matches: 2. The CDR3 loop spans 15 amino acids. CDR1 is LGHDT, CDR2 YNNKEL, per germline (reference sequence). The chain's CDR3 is CASSHGTASGNTIYF. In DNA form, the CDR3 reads TGTGCCAGCAGCCATGGGACAGCCTCTGGAAACACCATATATTTT.

CDR3 DNA: TGTGCCAGCAGCCAGTCTGAAGCTTTCTTT. Protein product: CASSQSEAFF. This chain uses TRBV16 with TRBJ1-1; D is unresolved. The germline V and J ends were trimmed by 3 bases and 6 bases, with 2 bases remaining between them. This CDR3 region has 10 residues. The germline V gene encodes CDR1 KGHSY and CDR2 FQNENV. The whole variable domain, filled in from reference TRBV16 and TRBJ1-1, reads GEEVAQTPKHLVRGEGQKAKLYCAPIKGHSYVFWYQQVLKNEFKFLISFQNENVFDETGMPKERFSAKCLPNSPCSLEIQATKLEDSAVYFCASSQSEAFFGQGTRLTVV.